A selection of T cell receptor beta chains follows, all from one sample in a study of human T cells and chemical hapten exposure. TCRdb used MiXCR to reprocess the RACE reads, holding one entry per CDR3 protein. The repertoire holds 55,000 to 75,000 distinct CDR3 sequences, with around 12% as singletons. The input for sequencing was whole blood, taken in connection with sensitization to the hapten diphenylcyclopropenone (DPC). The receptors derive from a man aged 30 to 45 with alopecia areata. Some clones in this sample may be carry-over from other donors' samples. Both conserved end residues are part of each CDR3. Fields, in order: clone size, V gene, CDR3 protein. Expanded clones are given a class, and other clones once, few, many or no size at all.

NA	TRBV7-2	CASSLGWAEGYGYTF
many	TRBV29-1	CSAPRSGQGASGYTF
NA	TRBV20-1	CSAGDVGDEQYF
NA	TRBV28	CASSLGQAPYEQYF
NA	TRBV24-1	CATSDTGNYEQYF
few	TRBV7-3	CASSPRATSTDTQYF
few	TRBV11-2	CASSFGGAGNEKLFF
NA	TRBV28	CASSLKAQPQHF
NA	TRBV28	CASRVGLAASTDTQYF
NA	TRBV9	CASSVRTQETQYF
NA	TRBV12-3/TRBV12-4	CASRLATTYNEQFF
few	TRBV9	CASSGRARDSYEQYF
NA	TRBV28	CASSLPQTAQYF
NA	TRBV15	CATSLHTGAYSYNEQFF
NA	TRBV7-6	CASSLVQAGGTYEQYF
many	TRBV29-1	CSVWDSYEQYF
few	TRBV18	CASSPTAKNEQFF
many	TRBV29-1	CSVDTPFSESTEAFF
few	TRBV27	CASSLGGSGYTF
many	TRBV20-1	CSARRQVPNEKLFF
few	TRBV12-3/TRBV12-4	CASSLRGRNTGELFF
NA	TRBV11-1	CASTSREGRNTGELFF
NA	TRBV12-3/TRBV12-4	CASSFSGDRAYGELFF
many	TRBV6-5	CASSQRRNNYGYTF
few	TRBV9	CASSPSGAGGDEQYF
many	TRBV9	CASSVDAGGYEQYF
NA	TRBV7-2	CASSSTGNQPQHF
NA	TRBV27	CASSSRTGWEQYF
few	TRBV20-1	CSARYPTGGTEAFF
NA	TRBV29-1	CSVQTGGYGYTF
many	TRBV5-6	CASSFRQAYTGELFF
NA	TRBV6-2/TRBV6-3	CASSYMTGAAEPQHF
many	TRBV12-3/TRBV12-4	CASSRGQGTGDTQYF